This TCR beta chain was sequenced during a study of shared clonotypes between healthy human individuals. Worth noting for this clone: As yet, its antigen is unknown. Other DNA sequences from this sample encode an identical CDR3 as well.

The CD4+ fraction was divided into a CD45RA+ naive subset and a CD45RA-negative memory subset. Germline V CDR1 and CDR2: SNHLY, FYNNEI. V dropped 7 bases and J dropped 4 bases, with 7 bases sitting between them. CDR3 length equals 11 residues. The study's findings and limits: Shared across a few donors were 4% to 6% of the naive CD4 clonotypes.

The method was immunoSEQ multiplex PCR; TCRdb's version includes in-frame clones alone and lacks a portion of them. This sample has more than 2 million clones, with almost 96% found just once. The specimen sequenced was naive CD4+ T cells sorted from blood. The sample's subset: CD45RA+ positively selected. The chain combines TRBV2 with TRBJ1-2, with unresolved D. The source of this sequence is a man younger than 30 in good health. CDR3: CASTRGYGYTF. The CDR3 DNA follows: TGTGCCAGCACGCGAGGCTATGGCTACACCTTC.